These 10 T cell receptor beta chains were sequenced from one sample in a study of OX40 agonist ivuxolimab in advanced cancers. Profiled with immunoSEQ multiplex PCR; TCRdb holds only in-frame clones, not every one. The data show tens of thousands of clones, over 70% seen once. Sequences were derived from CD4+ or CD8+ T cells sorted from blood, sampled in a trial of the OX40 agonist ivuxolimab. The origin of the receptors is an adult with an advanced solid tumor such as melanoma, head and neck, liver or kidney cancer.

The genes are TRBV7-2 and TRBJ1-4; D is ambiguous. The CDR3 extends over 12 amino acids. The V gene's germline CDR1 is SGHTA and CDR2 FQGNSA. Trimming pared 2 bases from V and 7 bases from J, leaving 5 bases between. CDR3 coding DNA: TGTGCCAGCAGCTTAAGGCCTGAAAAACTGTTTTTT. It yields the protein CASSLRPEKLFF.

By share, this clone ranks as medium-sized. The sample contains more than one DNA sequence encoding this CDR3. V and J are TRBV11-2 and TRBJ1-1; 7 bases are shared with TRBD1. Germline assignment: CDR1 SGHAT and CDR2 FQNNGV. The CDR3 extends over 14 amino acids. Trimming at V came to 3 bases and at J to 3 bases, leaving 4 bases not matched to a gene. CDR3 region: CASSLAGGDTEAFF. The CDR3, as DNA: TGTGCCAGCAGCTTGGCAGGGGGGGACACTGAAGCTTTCTTT.

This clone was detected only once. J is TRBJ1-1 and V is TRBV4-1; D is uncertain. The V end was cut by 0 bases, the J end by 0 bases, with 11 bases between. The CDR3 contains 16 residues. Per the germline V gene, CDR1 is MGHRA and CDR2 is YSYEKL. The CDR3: CASSQDQWSMNTEAFF. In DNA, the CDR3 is TGCGCCAGCAGCCAAGATCAATGGTCCATGAACACTGAAGCTTTCTTT.

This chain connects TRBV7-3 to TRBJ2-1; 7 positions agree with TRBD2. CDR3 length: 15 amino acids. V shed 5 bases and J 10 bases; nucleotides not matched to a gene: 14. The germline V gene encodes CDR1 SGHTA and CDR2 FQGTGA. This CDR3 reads CASSRTREALEEQFF. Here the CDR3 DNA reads TGTGCCAGCAGCCGAACTCGGGAGGCCTTGGAAGAGCAGTTCTTC.

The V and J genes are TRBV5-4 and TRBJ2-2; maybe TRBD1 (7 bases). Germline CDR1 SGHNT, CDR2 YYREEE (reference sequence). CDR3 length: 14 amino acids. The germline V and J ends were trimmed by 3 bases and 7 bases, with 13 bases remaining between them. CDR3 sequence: CASSSPGGSGELFF. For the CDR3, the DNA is TGTGCCAGCAGCTCCCCAGGGGGGAGCGGGGAGCTGTTTTTT. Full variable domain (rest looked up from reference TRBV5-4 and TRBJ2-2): ETGVTQSPTHLIKTRGQQVTLRCSSQSGHNTVSWYQQALGQGPQFIFQYYREEENGRGNFPPRFSGLQFPNYSSELNVNALELDDSALYLCASSSPGGSGELFFGEGSRLTVL.

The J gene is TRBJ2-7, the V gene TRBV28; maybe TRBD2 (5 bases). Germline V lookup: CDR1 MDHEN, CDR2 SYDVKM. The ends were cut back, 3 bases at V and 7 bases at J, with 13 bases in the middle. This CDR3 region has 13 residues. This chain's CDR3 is CASSFSPTGEQYF. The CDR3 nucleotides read TGTGCCAGCAGTTTTAGTCCTACGGGGGAGCAGTACTTC.

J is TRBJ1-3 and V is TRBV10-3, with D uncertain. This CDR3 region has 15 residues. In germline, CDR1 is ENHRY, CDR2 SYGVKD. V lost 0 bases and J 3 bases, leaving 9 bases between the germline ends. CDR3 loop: CAISESSRGGNTIYF. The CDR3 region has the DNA TGTGCCATCAGTGAGTCCTCACGGGGTGGAAACACCATATATTTT.

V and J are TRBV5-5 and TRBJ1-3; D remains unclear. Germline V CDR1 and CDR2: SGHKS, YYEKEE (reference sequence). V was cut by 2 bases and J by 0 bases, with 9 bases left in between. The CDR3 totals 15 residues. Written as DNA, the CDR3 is TGTGCCAGCAGCTTAGGGCCGAGCTCTGGAAACACCATATATTTT. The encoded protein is CASSLGPSSGNTIYF.

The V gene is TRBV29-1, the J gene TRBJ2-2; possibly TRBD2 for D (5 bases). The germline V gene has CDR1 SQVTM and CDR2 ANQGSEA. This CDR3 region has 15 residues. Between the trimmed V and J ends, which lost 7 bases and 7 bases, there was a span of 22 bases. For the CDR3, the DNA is TGCAGCGCCGTCGGGCTAGTCGGGAAGGACGGGGAGCTGTTTTTT. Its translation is CSAVGLVGKDGELFF.

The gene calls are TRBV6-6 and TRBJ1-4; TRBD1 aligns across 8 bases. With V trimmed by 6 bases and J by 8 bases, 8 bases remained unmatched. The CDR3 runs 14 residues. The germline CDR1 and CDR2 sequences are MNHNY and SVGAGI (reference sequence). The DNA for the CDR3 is TGTGCCAGCAGCCCACAGGGGGTGGGAGAAAAACTGTTTTTT. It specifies CASSPQGVGEKLFF.